This entry concerns a single T cell receptor (beta chain). Its target is unknown. This sample was taken from a study of regulatory T cells in long-lasting Graves disease. Study findings and constraints: Among persistent patients, a larger number of public clonotypes were shared (about 3,000) than among newly diagnosed patients (about 970). It was in persistent disease that TRBV28, TRBJ1-2 and TRBJ2-5 were favored.

Time point defined: newly diagnosed GD, antithyroid drugs for less than 3 months. PBMC-extracted RNA yielded the TCR library. Construction of the TCR beta libraries employed iRepertoire HTBI primers in conjunction with Arm-PCR of CDR3 regions. TCRdb re-called the multiplex PCR reads with MiXCR, one entry per CDR3 protein. The sample shows more than 450,000 distinct CDR3 sequences, around 12% of them seen only once. Trimming removed 1 base from V and 7 bases from J; junction bases left unmatched: 12. The CDR3 loop spans 16 amino acids. CDR1 is MGHRA and CDR2 is YSYEKL in the germline V gene. The data were also submitted as part of a second study, on T cells in Graves' hyperthyroidism and ophthalmopathy. As that study records: Stable hyperthyroidism was separated from ophthalmopathy by a model based on 13 V-J features.

V usage is TRBV4-1 and J usage is TRBJ2-7; 8 nucleotides agree with TRBD1. The source is a woman aged 30 to 39 with Graves disease. Sequenced material: peripheral blood mononuclear cells (PBMCs), taken at new diagnosis, from a patient treated with antithyroid drugs. The DNA of the CDR3 is TGCGCCAGCAGCCAAGGGAAGGGACAGGAGGCCGGAGAGCAGTACTTC. Protein sequence: CASSQGKGQEAGEQYF.